This T cell receptor beta chain derives from a study of T cell responses to AZD1222 COVID-19 vaccine. Study-level information: Second-dose intervals of approximately 4 or approximately 12 weeks were pooled. Study outcomes and limitations: Vaccine-associated CD4 TCRs ranged over spike, dominating at 160-218 and 743-854. No day 14 peak samples; only post-peak repertoires were characterized. Just 6 or 7 people given AZD1222 tested seropositive at baseline.

For this clone: Its antigen is not identified.

The method was immunoSEQ multiplex PCR; TCRdb's version includes in-frame clones alone and lacks a portion of them. The sample includes 100,000 to 150,000 clones, over 80% of them seen just once. V lost 3 bases and J 5 bases, leaving 5 bases between the germline ends. CDR1 is DFQATT and CDR2 is SNEGSKA in the germline V gene (reference sequence). CDR3 length equals 11 residues. This sequence joins TRBV20-1 and TRBJ1-5; D not certain. Material: peripheral blood, obtained on day 0 of AZD1222 vaccination. This receptor was identified in an adult in good health. CDR3 DNA sequence: TGCAGTGCTAGTGGGGATCAGCCCCAGCATTTT. Its translation is CSASGDQPQHF.